Following are 10 T cell receptor beta chains from one sample sequenced in a study of CD8+ T cells in alopecia areata. Extracted RNA was reverse transcribed, and the resulting cDNA served as sequencing template. Produced via immunoSEQ multiplex PCR; TCRdb's table is partial and in-frame only. The record shows about 110,000 clones for this sample, with no singletons present. The sample taken for sequencing was lesional skin. Every receptor here comes from a C3H/HeJ mouse with alopecia areata. The strain bears MHC haplotype H2-k.

This clone was found a few times. Gene names are the mouse ones. The sequenced fragment ends 4 residues before the CDR3 boundary, so the rest is inferred from the germline J gene. The chain links TRBV17 to TRBJ2-3; D may be TRBD1 (7 bases). V dropped 4 bases and J dropped 1 base, with 9 bases sitting between them. The germline V gene encodes CDR1 MNHDT and CDR2 YYDKIL. The CDR3 extends over 14 amino acids. The CDR3 spells CASSTRGGAETLYF. The sequenced CDR3 bases are TGTGCTAGCAGTACCAGGGGGGGTGCAGAA.

This clone is medium-sized by share. The gene names here belong to mouse. The sequenced part of the CDR3 DNA is TGTGCCAGCGGTGATGAGTGGGGGGCGTAT. Translating it yields CASGDEWGAY. The whole CDR3 protein is CASGDEWGAYEQYF. V usage is TRBV13-2 and J usage is TRBJ2-7; TRBD2 might be the D (7 bases). Read sequence stops 4 residues before the CDR3 end, and the germline J gene provides the missing end. The CDR3 runs 14 residues. Germline values: CDR1 NNHNN, CDR2 SYGAGS (reference sequence).

Of note for this clone: Mouse germline and gene names are used. From the germline J gene comes the end of the CDR3, since the read stops 4 residues before it. The genes are TRBV13-2 and TRBJ2-1; a possible D gene is TRBD2 (6 bases). The CDR3 contains 15 residues. Trimming took off 1 base at V and 1 base at J, with 9 bases between the two ends. CDR1 NNHNN and CDR2 SYGAGS come from the germline V gene (reference sequence). CDR3: CASGDLGLNYAEQFF. CDR3 DNA, as far as it was read: TGTGCCAGCGGTGATCTGGGGTTAAACTATGCT.

A few counts support this clone. Genes here carry mouse names. The read is 4 residues too short to cover the CDR3 end, so that end is filled in from the germline J gene. The V gene is TRBV19, the J gene TRBJ2-1; no definite D call. CDR3 length: 13 amino acids. The V gene's germline CDR1 is FNHDT and CDR2 SITEND (reference sequence). V was trimmed by 2 bases and J by 2 bases, leaving 5 bases between them. The DNA read from the CDR3 is TGTGCCAGCAGTATCCCAGACTATGCT. It specifies CASSIPDYA. In full, the CDR3 reads CASSIPDYAEQFF.

Worth noting for this clone: These gene names are mouse names. The read falls 4 residues short of the CDR3 end, and the missing part is taken from the germline J gene. V and J are TRBV13-3 and TRBJ2-1; a possible D gene is TRBD1 (6 bases). The CDR3 length is 13 residues. Germline CDR1 is NNHDY and CDR2 is SYVADS. The CDR3 here is CASSATGRAEQFF. Partial CDR3 DNA: TGTGCCAGCAGTGCAACAGGGAGAGCT.

A note on this clone: Any gene name here is a mouse gene name. Sequencing ends 4 residues short of the CDR3 end; the germline J gene provides the rest. The genes are TRBV13-3 and TRBJ2-4; 10 nucleotides match TRBD2. This CDR3 contains 17 residues. Germline trimming cut 3 bases from V and 0 bases from J; bases unmatched to any gene: 7. Germline V gene data show CDR1 as NNHDY and CDR2 as SYVADS. The CDR3 DNA, read in part, is TGTGCCAGCAGTGGTACCGGGACTGGGGTTAGTCAAAAC. It specifies CASSGTGTGVSQN. The entire CDR3 sequence reads CASSGTGTGVSQNTLYF. The full variable domain, its missing parts supplied by reference TRBV13-3 and TRBJ2-4, is EAAVTQSPRSKVAVTGGKVTLSCHQTNNHDYMYWYRQDTGHGLRLIHYSYVADSTEKGDIPDGYKASRPSQENFSLILELASLSQTAVYFCASSGTGTGVSQNTLYFGAGTRLSVL.

This clone was found a few times. Gene names and germline refer to mouse. The DNA ends 4 residues before the CDR3 does, and the rest of the CDR3 is filled in from the germline J gene. J is TRBJ2-3 and V is TRBV13-3; 8 nucleotides agree with TRBD1. V lost 2 bases, J lost 3 bases, and 5 bases stayed unmatched. CDR1 is NNHDY, CDR2 SYVADS, per germline. The CDR3 has 15 amino acids. The sequenced part of the CDR3 DNA is TGTGCCAGCAGTGAGCAGGGGGCGCTGGCAGAA. Translating gives CASSEQGALAE. The entire CDR3 protein reads CASSEQGALAETLYF.

This clone was picked up a small number of times. Gene names refer to mouse genes. Sequencing ends 4 residues short of the CDR3 end; the germline J gene provides the rest. The chain recombines TRBV13-3 with TRBJ2-7; 7 bases match TRBD2. CDR3 length: 14 residues. Germline loops: CDR1 NNHDY, CDR2 SYVADS. V was pared by 2 bases and J by 3 bases, with 5 bases of the junction left unmatched. CDR3 DNA (partial): TGTGCCAGCAGTGAAATGGCTGGGGGCTAT. Protein: CASSEMAGGY. The whole CDR3 reads CASSEMAGGYEQYF.

This clone has just a few counts. Gene names and germline match the mouse. Read sequence stops 4 residues before the CDR3 end, and the germline J gene provides the missing end. V and J are TRBV19 and TRBJ2-1; D not certain. Between the trimmed V and J ends, which lost 2 bases and 0 bases, there was a span of 12 bases. Germline-derived CDR1 and CDR2 are FNHDT and SITEND (reference sequence). CDR3 length: 16 amino acids. The sequenced part of the CDR3 DNA is TGTGCCAGCAGTATCCCCCCCGACAATAACTATGCT. This sequence encodes CASSIPPDNNYA. From start to end, the CDR3 is CASSIPPDNNYAEQFF.

On this clone itself: Mouse germline and gene names are used. The read falls 4 residues short of the CDR3 end, and the missing part is taken from the germline J gene. This chain links TRBV13-1 with TRBJ2-4; D is perhaps TRBD1 (5 bases). There are 14 residues in the CDR3. CDR1 and CDR2 (germline): NSHNY, SYGAGN. CDR3 DNA (partial): TGTGCCAGCAGTGATGTACAGGTTAAAAAC. It is translated as CASSDVQVKN. The whole CDR3 protein reads CASSDVQVKNTLYF.